The 8 T cell receptor beta chains reported below all come from one sample, sequenced in a study of regulatory T cells in long-lasting Graves disease. Construction of the TCR beta libraries employed iRepertoire HTBI primers in conjunction with Arm-PCR of CDR3 regions. TCRdb ran MiXCR on the multiplex PCR reads and lists one entry per CDR3 protein. The table lists a few hundred thousand distinct CDR3 sequences, roughly 19% of them singletons, with around 11% in the top ten. Sample time point: newly diagnosed GD, antithyroid drugs for less than 3 months. The TCR library was made from RNA that had been extracted from PBMCs in TRIzol. In addition, the sample was reused for a study of T cells in Graves' hyperthyroidism and ophthalmopathy.

The specimen comprised peripheral blood mononuclear cells (PBMCs), sampled at new diagnosis, from a patient treated with antithyroid drugs. These receptors were collected from a woman in her twenties or thirties with Graves disease.

The V and J genes are TRBV7-2 and TRBJ2-3; 11 positions match TRBD2. J was trimmed by 7 bases and V by 1 base; bases with no gene match: 7. Germline values: CDR1 SGHTA, CDR2 FQGNSA. The CDR3 runs 16 residues. The CDR3 coding sequence is TGTGCCAGCAGCTTAGGTGTAGCGGGGGGGCTTAATACGCAGTATTTT. Its translation is CASSLGVAGGLNTQYF. The complete variable domain, with remaining parts taken from reference TRBV7-2 and TRBJ2-3, reads GAGVSQSPSNKVTEKGKDVELRCDPISGHTALYWYRQSLGQGLEFLIYFQGNSAPDKSGLPSDRFSAERTGGSVSTLTIQRTQQEDSAVYLCASSLGVAGGLNTQYFGPGTRLTVL.

The sample holds many counts of this clonotype. The chain employs TRBV7-2 and TRBJ2-5; 11 bases are shared with TRBD2. V lost 4 bases, J lost 2 bases, and 9 bases stayed unmatched. Germline V gene sequence: CDR1 SGHTA, CDR2 FQGNSA. The CDR3 is 17 amino acids. CDR3 coding DNA: TGTGCCAGCAGCTCGGGGCGACTAGCGGGGCCTCAAGAGACCCAGTACTTC. Protein: CASSSGRLAGPQETQYF. Based on the CDR3 plus reference TRBV7-2 and TRBJ2-5, the full variable domain is GAGVSQSPSNKVTEKGKDVELRCDPISGHTALYWYRQSLGQGLEFLIYFQGNSAPDKSGLPSDRFSAERTGGSVSTLTIQRTQQEDSAVYLCASSSGRLAGPQETQYFGPGTRLLVL.

This clonotype was seen ten or more times. This sequence joins TRBV29-1 and TRBJ2-2; D gene ambiguous. The germline V and J ends were trimmed by 4 bases and 1 base, with 10 bases remaining between them. The CDR3 runs to 14 residues. In germline, CDR1 is SQVTM, CDR2 ANQGSEA. This CDR3 reads CSVGSGVNTGELFF. The CDR3 DNA is TGCAGCGTTGGCAGTGGGGTGAACACCGGGGAGCTGTTTTTT.

The chain uses TRBV19 and TRBJ2-1; D is perhaps TRBD1 or TRBD2 (5 bases each). Germline values: CDR1 LNHDA, CDR2 SQIVND (reference sequence). The CDR3 extends over 15 amino acids. V lost 5 bases, J lost 7 bases, and 18 bases lay in between. CDR3 amino acids: CASSLTNEGSNEQFF. CDR3 nucleotide sequence: TGTGCCAGTAGTCTCACCAATGAGGGGTCGAATGAGCAGTTCTTC. The full variable domain, completed using reference TRBV19 and TRBJ2-1, is DGGITQSPKYLFRKEGQNVTLSCEQNLNHDAMYWYRQDPGQGLRLIYYSQIVNDFQKGDIAEGYSVSREKKESFPLTVTSAQKNPTAFYLCASSLTNEGSNEQFFGPGTRLTVL.

This clonotype was recorded many times. The rearrangement joins TRBV6-1 to TRBJ2-7; the D gene is possibly TRBD1 (5 bases). Germline V gives CDR1 MNHNS, CDR2 SASEGT. Trimming removed 5 bases at V and 2 bases at J, with 16 bases between. This CDR3 has 15 residues. CDR3 protein: CASSKGSTLTYEQYF. CDR3 in DNA: TGTGCCAGCAGTAAGGGGTCCACTCTTACCTACGAGCAGTACTTC.

This clonotype showed up many times. The chain is built from TRBV12-5 and TRBJ2-3; D is unresolved. Germline loops: CDR1 LGHNT, CDR2 FRNRAP. Trimming pared 3 bases from V and 3 bases from J, leaving 4 bases between. CDR3 length equals 12 residues. CDR3: CASGFRTDTQYF. CDR3 in DNA: TGTGCTAGTGGTTTCCGAACAGATACGCAGTATTTT.

In its sample, this clonotype was seen many times. The CDR3 loop reads CASSLVTNRQSEAFF. DNA for the CDR3: TGTGCCAGCAGTTTGGTGACCAACAGACAGAGTGAAGCTTTCTTT. The chain employs TRBV28 and TRBJ1-1; weak D call: TRBD1 (5 bases). Trimming pared 3 bases from V and 7 bases from J, leaving 18 bases between. The CDR3 totals 15 residues. CDR1 is MDHEN, CDR2 SYDVKM, per germline.

This clonotype was seen at least ten times. The chain joins TRBV20-1 to TRBJ1-2; a possible D gene is TRBD1 (6 bases). The CDR3 loop spans 13 amino acids. V shed 6 bases and J shed 0 bases, with 11 bases lying between them. Germline V CDR1 and CDR2: DFQATT, SNEGSKA (reference sequence). CDR3 coding DNA: TGCAGTGCACCGGAGGGGGCTAACTATGGCTACACCTTC. Protein sequence: CSAPEGANYGYTF.